These 14 T cell receptor beta chains were sequenced from one sample in a study of blood T cell repertoires in COVID-19. The repertoire was sequenced with immunoSEQ multiplex PCR; TCRdb's copy has only in-frame clones and lacks some. Of around 250,000 clones listed, roughly 80% are singletons. The specimen sequenced was PBMCs or T cells enriched from blood (not recorded which). The receptors here all came from a man in his forties who had been exposed to COVID-19.

This clone was recorded only once. The chain carries TRBV27 and TRBJ2-2; 9 bases match TRBD1. The germline CDR1 and CDR2 sequences are MNHEY and SMNVEV (reference sequence). The CDR3 extends over 15 amino acids. After removal of 6 bases from V and 4 bases from J, the junction contained 6 bases not matched to a gene. The CDR3 region is CASRADRGVTGELFF. In nucleotides, the CDR3 is TGTGCCAGCAGGGCGGACAGGGGCGTCACCGGGGAGCTGTTTTTT.

The chain couples TRBV7-8 to TRBJ1-5; 10 nucleotides line up with TRBD1. The CDR3 runs to 15 residues. The V and J ends lost 5 bases and 3 bases, in that order; junction bases with no gene match: 4. From germline, CDR1 is SGHVS and CDR2 FQNEAQ. Here the CDR3 reads CASSPDRGLNQPQHF. The CDR3 nucleotides are TGTGCCAGCAGCCCAGACAGGGGGCTCAATCAGCCCCAGCATTTT.

CDR3 DNA: TGTGCCAGCAGTGGTGGTGGACAGCTCTCCTACGAGCAGTACTTC. Residues: CASSGGGQLSYEQYF. This chain joins TRBV7-9 and TRBJ2-7, with TRBD1 as a possible D gene (6 bases). Deletions cut 6 bases from V and 0 bases from J, with 15 bases between. Per germline, CDR1 SEHNR and CDR2 FQNEAQ (reference sequence). The CDR3 contains 15 residues. Full variable domain (rest looked up from reference TRBV7-9 and TRBJ2-7): DTGVSQNPRHKITKRGQNVTFRCDPISEHNRLYWYRQTLGQGPEFLTYFQNEAQLEKSRLLSDRFSAERPKGSFSTLEIQRTEQGDSAMYLCASSGGGQLSYEQYFGPGTRLTVT.

The genes are TRBV7-9 and TRBJ2-3; 7 bases match TRBD2. The CDR3 is 16 residues long. J gave up 6 bases and V 3 bases, and 12 bases lay outside the gene matches. Looked up from germline, CDR1 is SEHNR and CDR2 is FQNEAQ (reference sequence). The CDR3 loop is CASSFPPGGSPDTQYF. The CDR3 region has the DNA TGTGCCAGCAGCTTCCCGCCGGGAGGCTCTCCGGATACGCAGTATTTT.

Details on this clone: At one of its ends the junction is not consistent with the germline gene, which may arise from a read error. CDR3 loop: CASRLGQGASNEQFF. The DNA for the CDR3 is TGTGCCAGCAGGTTGGGACAGGGGGCGAGCAATGAGCAGTTCTTC. The rearrangement links TRBV5-5 to TRBJ2-1; 12 nucleotides line up with TRBD1. Germline V gene data show CDR1 as SGHKS and CDR2 as YYEKEE (reference sequence). The length of the CDR3 is 15 residues.

The chain couples TRBV7-6 to TRBJ1-1; D is unclear. The CDR3 covers 15 residues. V lost 5 bases to trimming and J lost 1 base, with 14 bases between them. Germline-derived CDR1 and CDR2 are SGHVS and FNYEAQ. The DNA of the CDR3 is TGTGCCAGCAGCATCGTCGACATATCGAACACTGAAGCTTTCTTT. As protein: CASSIVDISNTEAFF.

The chain carries TRBV15 and TRBJ1-5; a weak D match, TRBD1 (6 bases). Trimming took off 6 bases at V and 10 bases at J, with 22 bases between the two ends. The CDR3 totals 15 residues. The germline V gene has CDR1 LNHNV and CDR2 YYDKDF (reference sequence). CDR3 residues: CATSPGGAPVYPQHF. The CDR3, as DNA: TGTGCCACCAGTCCTGGGGGGGCTCCCGTTTATCCCCAGCATTTT.

The CDR3 DNA sequence: TGTGCCAGCAGCCCTGAAATCCTCAGCACCGGGGAGCTGTTTTTT. Translating it yields CASSPEILSTGELFF. V gene TRBV9 combines with J gene TRBJ2-2; D unresolved. This CDR3 comprises 15 residues. Germline CDR1 is SGDLS and CDR2 is YYNGEE. Trimming took off 4 bases at V and 4 bases at J, with 14 bases between the two ends. Full variable domain (missing parts from reference TRBV9 and TRBJ2-2): DSGVTQTPKHLITATGQRVTLRCSPRSGDLSVYWYQQSLDQGLQFLIQYYNGEERAKGNILERFSAQQFPDLHSELNLSSLELGDSALYFCASSPEILSTGELFFGEGSRLTVL.

The V and J genes are TRBV6-5 and TRBJ1-4; 7 nucleotides line up with TRBD1. The CDR3 sequence is 15 residues long. Germline loops: CDR1 MNHEY, CDR2 SVGAGI. With 2 bases clipped from V and 7 bases from J, the junction kept 7 bases outside the gene matches. DNA for the CDR3: TGTGCCAGCAGTTACGGTGGGACAGTGCGTGAAAAACTGTTTTTT. Residues: CASSYGGTVREKLFF.

J is TRBJ2-2 and V is TRBV2; TRBD2 is a possible D gene (5 bases). This CDR3 comprises 15 residues. Trimming cost V 7 bases and J 5 bases, with 17 bases left between them. The germline V gene encodes CDR1 SNHLY and CDR2 FYNNEI. CDR3 sequence: CASTLSDGSTGELFF. The CDR3 region has the DNA TGTGCCAGCACCCTGTCGGATGGGAGTACCGGGGAGCTGTTTTTT.

This clone was seen a handful of times. The V gene is TRBV19, the J gene TRBJ1-6; TRBD1 matches at 11 bases. The CDR3 totals 16 residues. CDR1 and CDR2 (germline): LNHDA, SQIVND (reference sequence). With V trimmed by 5 bases and J by 7 bases, 7 bases remained unmatched. The CDR3 protein is CASSPGQGARNSPLHF. As DNA, the CDR3 is TGTGCCAGTAGTCCCGGACAGGGGGCCAGGAATTCACCCCTCCACTTT.

The chain is built from TRBV19 and TRBJ1-2; TRBD1 aligns across 7 bases. In germline, CDR1 is LNHDA, CDR2 SQIVND (reference sequence). V shed 6 bases and J 4 bases; nucleotides not matched to a gene: 2. The CDR3 covers 12 residues. The CDR3 region is CASRWDSYGYTF. CDR3 DNA: TGTGCCAGTAGGTGGGACAGCTATGGCTACACCTTC.

There are many counts of this clone. The rearrangement links TRBV9 to TRBJ2-5; 8 bases match TRBD2. The CDR3 is 16 amino acids. Germline loops: CDR1 SGDLS, CDR2 YYNGEE. With V trimmed by 3 bases and J by 5 bases, 12 bases remained unmatched. CDR3 sequence reads: CASSGAPGGARETQYF. The CDR3 nucleotides are TGTGCCAGCAGCGGAGCCCCGGGGGGGGCAAGGGAGACCCAGTACTTC.

V gene TRBV14 combines with J gene TRBJ1-2, with D hard to call. Between the trimmed V and J ends, which lost 4 bases and 8 bases, there was a span of 8 bases. CDR1 is SGHDN, CDR2 FVKESK, per germline. CDR3 length equals 11 residues. The CDR3: CASSPGRGYTF. The CDR3 region has the DNA TGTGCCAGCAGCCCCGGTCGGGGCTACACCTTC.